Described below is a single TCR beta chain sequence and its context. This sample was included in a study of blood T cell repertoires in COVID-19. Study at large: T cells, B-cell-depleted T cells, or PBMCs supplied cDNA or gDNA.

Authors' analysis steps: For nucleated cells, counts were estimated from reference gene primer amplification. Data came from immunoSEQ multiplex PCR; TCRdb stores just in-frame clones and leaves some out. V, J and clone size derive from that table, while D and trimming were established from the DNA sequence. The sample yields over 75,000 clones, around four fifths seen once. Trimming removed 8 bases from V and 0 bases from J, with 29 bases in between. CDR3 size: 20 residues. Germline lookup yields CDR1 MNHEY and CDR2 SMNVEV (reference sequence). This receptor was taken from a human donor in a cohort sampled during active COVID-19. The chain is built from TRBV27 and TRBJ1-3; D may be TRBD1 (6 bases). The material sequenced was peripheral blood. CDR3 residues: CASRRISLDLTGPSGNTIYF. The CDR3 DNA follows: TGTGCCAGCCGAAGAATAAGCCTTGACCTCACAGGGCCCTCTGGAAACACCATATATTTT.